This T cell receptor (beta chain) was captured by sequencing in a study of human T cells and chemical hapten exposure. The library tagged each cDNA molecule with unique molecular identifiers. TCRdb recomputed calls from the RACE reads with MiXCR, one row per CDR3 protein. The sample records 65,000 to 95,000 distinct CDR3 sequences, 7% to 9.5% being singletons. The sample's time point: healthy volunteer bleed at 6 weeks. Extraction of total RNA was performed on unfractionated whole blood. Germline trimming cut 4 bases from V and 0 bases from J; bases unmatched to any gene: 8. Germline V gene data show CDR1 as LGHDT and CDR2 as YNNKEL (reference sequence). The CDR3 is 18 residues long. The sample holds a few counts of this clonotype.

This chain uses TRBV3-1 with TRBJ2-2; 10 bases fit TRBD2. This sequence originates from a female donor in good health. Some clones in this sample may be carry-over from other donors' samples. Material for sequencing was whole blood. CDR3 region: CASSPRASGGPNTGELFF. Written as DNA, the CDR3 is TGTGCCAGCAGCCCTAGAGCTAGCGGGGGCCCGAACACCGGGGAGCTGTTTTTT. Combining the CDR3 with reference TRBV3-1 and TRBJ2-2 gives the whole variable domain DTAVSQTPKYLVTQMGNDKSIKCEQNLGHDTMYWYKQDSKKFLKIMFSYNNKELIINETVPNRFSPKSPDKAHLNLHINSLELGDSAVYFCASSPRASGGPNTGELFFGEGSRLTVL.